This T cell receptor beta chain was captured in a study of T cells in Graves' hyperthyroidism and ophthalmopathy. RNA transcripts yielded amplified TCR beta CDR3 regions. Primed by the HTBI set, a first-round RT-PCR was run on the TCR CDR3. In TCRdb, the multiplex PCR reads were re-called with MiXCR into one record per CDR3 protein. Of about 500,000 distinct CDR3 sequences in the sample, around an eighth are singletons; the top ten hold 17%. At least ten counts were recorded for this clonotype. This sequence was found in a woman aged 18-29 years with Graves' hyperthyroidism. Sequencing used blood.

CDR3 loop: CAWRAARRGTFSTDTQYF. In DNA form, the CDR3 reads TGTGCCTGGAGGGCCGCCCGTCGAGGTACTTTTAGCACAGATACGCAGTATTTT. V is TRBV30 and J is TRBJ2-3; the D is unclear. The V gene's germline CDR1 is GTSNPN and CDR2 SVGIG (reference sequence). The CDR3 has 18 amino acids. Trimming took 3 bases from V and 0 from J, leaving 22 bases between them. The variable domain in full, with the rest retrieved from reference TRBV30 and TRBJ2-3, is SQTIHQWPATLVQPVGSPLSLECTVEGTSNPNLYWYRQAAGRGLQLLFYSVGIGQISSEVPQNLSASRPQDRQFILSSKKLLLSDSGFYLCAWRAARRGTFSTDTQYFGPGTRLTVL.